The source of this TCR beta chain is a study of blood T cell repertoires in COVID-19. The authors' processing: Reference gene primers were amplified, and this amplification served to estimate nucleated cell counts. Assay: immunoSEQ multiplex PCR; the TCRdb copy retains only in-frame clones and omits some. That table supplies the V and J calls and clone size; D and trimming were determined from the DNA. Among a few hundred thousand clones listed, over 75% were seen once. Across about two dozen US areas, participants ranged in age from 18 to 89 years. In Cohort 3, a recovered donor had either two negative PCRs, clearance, or symptom resolution. Trimming removed 4 bases from V and 7 bases from J, with 7 bases in between. The CDR3 covers 10 residues. The germline V gene encodes CDR1 SQVTM and CDR2 ANQGSEA.

The TCR comes from a woman in her twenties or thirties who had recovered from COVID-19. The sequenced material came from PBMCs or T cells enriched from blood (not recorded which). The rearrangement links TRBV29-1 to TRBJ1-1; D unresolved. The CDR3 reads CSVGAGEAFF. The DNA of the CDR3 is TGCAGCGTTGGGGCTGGTGAAGCTTTCTTT.